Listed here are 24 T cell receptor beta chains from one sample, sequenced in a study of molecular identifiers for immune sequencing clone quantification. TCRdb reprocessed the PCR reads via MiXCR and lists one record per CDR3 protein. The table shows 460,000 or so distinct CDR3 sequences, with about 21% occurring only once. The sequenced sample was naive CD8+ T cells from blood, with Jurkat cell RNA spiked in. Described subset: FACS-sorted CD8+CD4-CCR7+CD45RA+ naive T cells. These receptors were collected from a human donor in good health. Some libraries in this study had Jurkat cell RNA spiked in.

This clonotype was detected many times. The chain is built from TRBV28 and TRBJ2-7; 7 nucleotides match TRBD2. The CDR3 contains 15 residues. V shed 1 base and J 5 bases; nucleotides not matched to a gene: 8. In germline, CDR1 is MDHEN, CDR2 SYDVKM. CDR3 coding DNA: TGTGCCAGCAGTTTATCAACCTACAGCGGGGACGAGCAGTACTTC. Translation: CASSLSTYSGDEQYF. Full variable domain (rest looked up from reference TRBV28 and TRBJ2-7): DVKVTQSSRYLVKRTGEKVFLECVQDMDHENMFWYRQDPGLGLRLIYFSYDVKMKEKGDIPEGYSVSREKKERFSLILESASTNQTSMYLCASSLSTYSGDEQYFGPGTRLTVT.

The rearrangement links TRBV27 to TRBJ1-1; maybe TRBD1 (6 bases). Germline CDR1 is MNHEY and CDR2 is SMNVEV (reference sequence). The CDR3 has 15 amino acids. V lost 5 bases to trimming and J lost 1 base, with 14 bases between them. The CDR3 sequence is CASSPRQEANTEAFF. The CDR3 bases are TGTGCCAGCAGTCCTCGACAGGAAGCGAACACTGAAGCTTTCTTT.

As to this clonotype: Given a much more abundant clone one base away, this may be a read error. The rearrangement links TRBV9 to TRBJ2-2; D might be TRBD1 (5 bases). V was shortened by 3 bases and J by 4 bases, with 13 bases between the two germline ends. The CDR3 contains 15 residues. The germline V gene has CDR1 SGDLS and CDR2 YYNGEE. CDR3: CASSARRAPTGELFF. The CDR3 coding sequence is TGTGCCAGCAGCGCCCGCAGGGCTCCCACCGGGGAGCTGTTTTTT. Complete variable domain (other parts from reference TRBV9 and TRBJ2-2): DSGVTQTPKHLITATGQRVTLRCSPRSGDLSVYWYQQSLDQGLQFLIQYYNGEERAKGNILERFSAQQFPDLHSELNLSSLELGDSALYFCASSARRAPTGELFFGEGSRLTVL.

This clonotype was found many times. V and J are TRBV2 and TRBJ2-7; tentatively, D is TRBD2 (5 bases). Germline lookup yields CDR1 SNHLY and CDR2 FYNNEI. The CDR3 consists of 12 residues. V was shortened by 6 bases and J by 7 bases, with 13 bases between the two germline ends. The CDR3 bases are TGTGCCAGCAGGGAGAGCGGTTGGGAGCAGTACTTC. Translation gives CASRESGWEQYF. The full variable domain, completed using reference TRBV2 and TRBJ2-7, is EPEVTQTPSHQVTQMGQEVILRCVPISNHLYFYWYRQILGQKVEFLVSFYNNEISEKSEIFDDQFSVERPDGSNFTLKIRSTKLEDSAMYFCASRESGWEQYFGPGTRLTVT.

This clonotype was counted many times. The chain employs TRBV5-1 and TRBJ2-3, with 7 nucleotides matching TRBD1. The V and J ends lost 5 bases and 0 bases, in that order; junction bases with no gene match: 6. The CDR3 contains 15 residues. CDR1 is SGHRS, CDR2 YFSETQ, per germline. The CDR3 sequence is CASRTRGSSTDTQYF. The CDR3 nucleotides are TGCGCCAGCAGGACCAGGGGGTCTAGCACAGATACGCAGTATTTT.

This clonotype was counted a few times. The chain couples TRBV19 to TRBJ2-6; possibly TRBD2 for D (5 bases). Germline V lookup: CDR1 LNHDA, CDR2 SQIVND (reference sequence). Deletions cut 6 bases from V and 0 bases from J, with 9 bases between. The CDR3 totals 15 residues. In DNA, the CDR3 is TGTGCCAGTAGGCCGACTAACTCTGGGGCCAACGTCCTGACTTTC. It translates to CASRPTNSGANVLTF. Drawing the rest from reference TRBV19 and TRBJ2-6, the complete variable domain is DGGITQSPKYLFRKEGQNVTLSCEQNLNHDAMYWYRQDPGQGLRLIYYSQIVNDFQKGDIAEGYSVSREKKESFPLTVTSAQKNPTAFYLCASRPTNSGANVLTFGAGSRLTVL.

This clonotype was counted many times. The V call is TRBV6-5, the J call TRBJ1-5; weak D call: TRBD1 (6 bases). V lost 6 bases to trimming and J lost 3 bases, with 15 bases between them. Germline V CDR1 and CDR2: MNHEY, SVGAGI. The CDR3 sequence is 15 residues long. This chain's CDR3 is CASSSGEGNNQPQHF. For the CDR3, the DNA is TGTGCCAGCAGCTCAGGGGAGGGGAACAATCAGCCCCAGCATTTT.

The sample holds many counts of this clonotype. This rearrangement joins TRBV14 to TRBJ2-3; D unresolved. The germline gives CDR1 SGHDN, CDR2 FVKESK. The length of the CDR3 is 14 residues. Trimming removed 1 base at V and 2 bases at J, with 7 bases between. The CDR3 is CASSQVFPTDTQYF. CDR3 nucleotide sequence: TGTGCCAGCAGCCAAGTTTTCCCCACAGATACGCAGTATTTT.

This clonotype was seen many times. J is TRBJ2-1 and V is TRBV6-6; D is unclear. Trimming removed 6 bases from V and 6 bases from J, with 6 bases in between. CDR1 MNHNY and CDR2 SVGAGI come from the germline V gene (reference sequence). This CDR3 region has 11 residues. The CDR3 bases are TGTGCCAGCAGGGAGAGCAATGAGCAGTTCTTC. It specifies CASRESNEQFF.

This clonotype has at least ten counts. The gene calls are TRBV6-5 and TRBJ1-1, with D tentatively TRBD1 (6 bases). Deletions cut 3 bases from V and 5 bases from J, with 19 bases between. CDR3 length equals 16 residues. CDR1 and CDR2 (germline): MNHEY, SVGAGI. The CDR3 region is CASSYLVGAGETEAFF. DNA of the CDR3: TGTGCCAGCAGTTATTTAGTGGGGGCAGGTGAGACTGAAGCTTTCTTT.

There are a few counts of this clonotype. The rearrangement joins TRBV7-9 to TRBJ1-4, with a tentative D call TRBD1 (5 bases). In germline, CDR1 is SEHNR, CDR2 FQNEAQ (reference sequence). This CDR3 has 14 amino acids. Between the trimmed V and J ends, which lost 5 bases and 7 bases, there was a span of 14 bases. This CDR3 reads CASSPPGVGEKLFF. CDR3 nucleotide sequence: TGTGCCAGCAGCCCACCGGGGGTTGGTGAAAAACTGTTTTTT. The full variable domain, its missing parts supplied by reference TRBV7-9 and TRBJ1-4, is DTGVSQNPRHKITKRGQNVTFRCDPISEHNRLYWYRQTLGQGPEFLTYFQNEAQLEKSRLLSDRFSAERPKGSFSTLEIQRTEQGDSAMYLCASSPPGVGEKLFFGSGTQLSVL.

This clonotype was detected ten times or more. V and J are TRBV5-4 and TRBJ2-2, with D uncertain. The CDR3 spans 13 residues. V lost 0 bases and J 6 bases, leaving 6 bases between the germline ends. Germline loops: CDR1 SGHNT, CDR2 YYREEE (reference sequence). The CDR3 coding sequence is TGTGCCAGCAGCTTGGAGGGTTCCGGGGAGCTGTTTTTT. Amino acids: CASSLEGSGELFF.

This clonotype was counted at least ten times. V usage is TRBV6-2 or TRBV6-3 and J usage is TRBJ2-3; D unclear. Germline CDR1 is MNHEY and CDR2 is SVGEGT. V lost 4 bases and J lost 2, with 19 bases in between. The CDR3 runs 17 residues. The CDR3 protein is CASSFPPDHWITDTQYF. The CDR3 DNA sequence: TGTGCCAGCAGTTTCCCCCCGGACCACTGGATCACAGATACGCAGTATTTT.

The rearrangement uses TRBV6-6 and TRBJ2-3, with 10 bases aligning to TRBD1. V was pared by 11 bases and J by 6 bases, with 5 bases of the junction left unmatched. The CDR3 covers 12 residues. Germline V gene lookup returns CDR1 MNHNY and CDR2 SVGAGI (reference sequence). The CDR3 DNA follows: TGTGCCCACGGGACAGGGGTGGATACGCAGTATTTT. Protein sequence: CAHGTGVDTQYF.

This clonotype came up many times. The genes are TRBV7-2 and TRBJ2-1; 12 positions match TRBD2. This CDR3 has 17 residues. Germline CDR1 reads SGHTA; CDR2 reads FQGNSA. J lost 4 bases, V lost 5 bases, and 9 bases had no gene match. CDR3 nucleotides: TGTGCCAGCAGCATTCGACTAGCGGGAGCAGGGTACAATGAGCAGTTCTTC. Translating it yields CASSIRLAGAGYNEQFF.

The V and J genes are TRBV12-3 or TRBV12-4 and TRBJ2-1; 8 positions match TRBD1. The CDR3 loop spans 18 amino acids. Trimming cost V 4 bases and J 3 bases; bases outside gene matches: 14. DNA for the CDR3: TGTGCCAGCAGTTCTAGTGAGGGCGGGACAGGCAACTACAATGAGCAGTTCTTC. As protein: CASSSSEGGTGNYNEQFF.

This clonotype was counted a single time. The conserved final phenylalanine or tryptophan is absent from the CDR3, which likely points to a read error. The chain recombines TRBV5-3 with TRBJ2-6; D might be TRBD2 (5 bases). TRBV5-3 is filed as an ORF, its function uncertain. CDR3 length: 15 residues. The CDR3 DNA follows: TGTGCCAGCAGCTTGGGAGCCTCTGGGGCCAACGTCCTGACTTCC. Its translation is CASSLGASGANVLTS.

CDR3 nucleotide sequence: TGTGCCAGCAGTACCTTTCAAGAGACCCAGTACTTC. Protein sequence: CASSTFQETQYF. The rearrangement links TRBV6-5 to TRBJ2-5; D gene uncertain. V shed 5 bases and J shed 2 bases, with 6 bases lying between them. CDR3 length: 12 amino acids. Looked up from germline, CDR1 is MNHEY and CDR2 is SVGAGI.

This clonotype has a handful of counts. In DNA, the CDR3 is TGTGCCAGCAGCAGAGTAGAGGCCTACAATGAGCAGTTCTTC. This translates into CASSRVEAYNEQFF. The chain combines TRBV7-9 with TRBJ2-1; the D is unclear. This CDR3 has 14 amino acids. Germline V CDR1 and CDR2: SEHNR, FQNEAQ (reference sequence). V was clipped by 5 bases and J by 2 bases, with 10 bases between them.

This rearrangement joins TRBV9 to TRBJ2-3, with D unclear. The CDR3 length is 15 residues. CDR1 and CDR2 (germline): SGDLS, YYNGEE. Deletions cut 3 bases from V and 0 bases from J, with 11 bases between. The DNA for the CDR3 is TGTGCCAGCAGCGAACCCCTTACTAGCACAGATACGCAGTATTTT. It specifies CASSEPLTSTDTQYF.

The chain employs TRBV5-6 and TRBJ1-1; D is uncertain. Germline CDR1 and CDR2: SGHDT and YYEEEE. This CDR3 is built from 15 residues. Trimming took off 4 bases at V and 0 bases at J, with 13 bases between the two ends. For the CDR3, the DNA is TGTGCCAGCAGCCCCTCGATCGGATTGAACACTGAAGCTTTCTTT. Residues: CASSPSIGLNTEAFF.

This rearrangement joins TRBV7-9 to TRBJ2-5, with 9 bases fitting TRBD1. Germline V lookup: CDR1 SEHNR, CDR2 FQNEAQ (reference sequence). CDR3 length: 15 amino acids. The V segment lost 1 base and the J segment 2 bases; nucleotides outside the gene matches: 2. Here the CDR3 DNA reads TGTGCCAGCAGCTTAGTGGGGACAGGGCAAGAGACCCAGTACTTC. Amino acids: CASSLVGTGQETQYF. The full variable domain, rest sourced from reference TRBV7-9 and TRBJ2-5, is DTGVSQNPRHKITKRGQNVTFRCDPISEHNRLYWYRQTLGQGPEFLTYFQNEAQLEKSRLLSDRFSAERPKGSFSTLEIQRTEQGDSAMYLCASSLVGTGQETQYFGPGTRLLVL.

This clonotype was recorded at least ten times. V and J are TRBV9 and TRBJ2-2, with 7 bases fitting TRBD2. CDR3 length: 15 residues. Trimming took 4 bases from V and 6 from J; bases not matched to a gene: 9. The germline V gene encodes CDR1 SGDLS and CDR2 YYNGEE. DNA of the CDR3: TGTGCCAGCAGCCCCAGACGGGAGGCGGCCGGGGAGCTGTTTTTT. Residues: CASSPRREAAGELFF.

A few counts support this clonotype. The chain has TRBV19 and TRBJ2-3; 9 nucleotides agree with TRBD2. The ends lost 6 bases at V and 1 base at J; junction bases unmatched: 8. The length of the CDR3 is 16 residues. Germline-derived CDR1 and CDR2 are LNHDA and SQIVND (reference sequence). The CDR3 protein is CASRHAGGRGTDTQYF. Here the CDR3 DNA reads TGTGCCAGTAGGCATGCGGGGGGGCGAGGCACAGATACGCAGTATTTT.